Below are 26 T cell receptor beta chains sequenced from a single sample in a study of T-cell reconstitution after alpha-beta-depleted transplantation in children. The library targeted TCRbeta and was prepared with unique molecular identifiers. TCRdb itself ran the PCR reads through MiXCR, one entry per CDR3 protein. The data contain tens of thousands of distinct CDR3 sequences, 15% to 18% of them singletons. The sequences come from PBMCs, mostly from graft donor cells, collected 180 days after TCRalphabeta/CD19-depleted stem cell transplant. The receptors were sampled from a male patient aged 2-15 years who had a stem cell transplant for acute lymphoblastic leukemia, so the T cells may come from the graft donor.

This clonotype was recorded a few times. This chain uses TRBV12-3 or TRBV12-4 with TRBJ1-2, with 7 positions matching TRBD1. V shed 6 bases, J shed 2 bases, and the junction held 9 bases outside the gene matches. There are 15 residues in the CDR3. In nucleotides, the CDR3 is TGTGCCAGCAGCGTACCCAGGGGGTGGAACTATGGCTACACCTTC. This translates into CASSVPRGWNYGYTF.

CDR3 loop: CASSQDRLAFEVNTQYF. The CDR3 region has the DNA TGTGCCAGCAGCCAAGATCGCCTAGCCTTTGAGGTTAATACGCAGTATTTT. V is TRBV4-2 and J is TRBJ2-3; D perhaps matches TRBD2 (5 bases). Germline values: CDR1 LGHNA, CDR2 YNFKEQ. The CDR3 totals 17 residues. V gave up 0 bases and J gave up 7 bases, with 20 bases separating them.

CDR3 amino acids: CSVRYNEQFF. The CDR3 nucleotides read TGCAGCGTTCGCTACAATGAGCAGTTCTTC. The J gene is TRBJ2-1, the V gene TRBV29-1; D remains unclear. V lost 5 bases, J lost 3 bases, and 2 bases lay in between. CDR1 SQVTM and CDR2 ANQGSEA come from the germline V gene. The CDR3 sequence is 10 residues long.

This clonotype was counted a few times. The chain has TRBV5-1 and TRBJ2-7, with 7 bases lining up with TRBD2. The CDR3 loop spans 16 amino acids. V gave up 4 bases and J gave up 7 bases; unmatched junction bases: 17. The germline CDR1 and CDR2 sequences are SGHRS and YFSETQ. CDR3 residues: CASSQQGGHSGMEQYF. The CDR3 bases are TGCGCCAGCAGCCAACAAGGCGGTCACAGCGGGATGGAGCAGTACTTC.

This clonotype was picked up many times. V and J are TRBV12-3 or TRBV12-4 and TRBJ2-2, with TRBD1 matching 7 bases. V lost 7 bases, J lost 2 bases, and 7 bases stayed unmatched. This CDR3 has 15 amino acids. Here the CDR3 DNA reads TGTGCCAGCACTAGACAAGGGGGCAACACCGGGGAGCTGTTTTTT. Translation: CASTRQGGNTGELFF.

This clonotype was seen a few times. This chain connects TRBV20-1 to TRBJ1-2; no clear D gene. Per the germline V gene, CDR1 is DFQATT and CDR2 is SNEGSKA (reference sequence). Trimming pared 1 base from V and 6 bases from J, leaving 9 bases between. CDR3 length: 12 residues. The CDR3 DNA is TGCAGTGCTAGAGGCCAGGAGAATGGCTACACCTTC. It codes for CSARGQENGYTF.

This clonotype was found a few times. The chain carries TRBV6-1 and TRBJ2-2; 15 bases are shared with TRBD2. CDR1 MNHNS and CDR2 SASEGT come from the germline V gene. V lost 5 bases and J lost 2; bases outside the gene matches: 3. The CDR3 runs 17 residues. In DNA form, the CDR3 reads TGTGCCAGCAGTAGGGGACTAGCGGGAGGCAACACCGGGGAGCTGTTTTTT. Translating it yields CASSRGLAGGNTGELFF.

This clonotype appeared a few times. V and J are TRBV7-2 and TRBJ2-3; 16 bases map to TRBD2. The V gene end was trimmed by 5 bases and the J gene end by 0 bases; junction bases not matched to a gene: 8. Germline V CDR1 and CDR2: SGHTA, FQGNSA. This CDR3 is 19 amino acids long. The CDR3 protein is CASSIPGLAGGPSTDTQYF. The DNA for the CDR3 is TGTGCCAGCAGCATACCGGGACTAGCGGGGGGGCCCAGCACAGATACGCAGTATTTT.

This sequence joins TRBV11-2 and TRBJ1-1, with 9 positions matching TRBD1. The V gene end was trimmed by 3 bases and the J gene end by 6 bases; junction bases not matched to a gene: 5. The CDR3 runs 14 residues. Looked up from germline, CDR1 is SGHAT and CDR2 is FQNNGV. CDR3 coding DNA: TGTGCCAGCAGCTTGGCGACAGGGGGGGCTGAAGCTTTCTTT. This translates into CASSLATGGAEAFF.

In its sample, this clonotype was seen a few times. The chain is built from TRBV7-9 and TRBJ1-2, with D tentatively TRBD1 (5 bases). The CDR3 runs 16 residues. Looked up from germline, CDR1 is SEHNR and CDR2 is FQNEAQ (reference sequence). Trimming removed 5 bases from V and 2 bases from J, with 18 bases in between. The CDR3 protein is CASSPGSRDGNYGYTF. In DNA, the CDR3 is TGTGCCAGCAGCCCCGGAAGCAGGGACGGAAACTATGGCTACACCTTC.

This clonotype was found a few times. The chain combines TRBV7-8 with TRBJ2-7; TRBD2 might be the D (6 bases). The V end lost 7 bases, the J end lost 5 bases, and 9 bases lay between the germline ends. The CDR3 is 11 amino acids. Germline V lookup: CDR1 SGHVS, CDR2 FQNEAQ. The DNA for the CDR3 is TGTGCCAGCAACCGGGGGAACGAGCAGTACTTC. Its translation is CASNRGNEQYF. The complete variable domain, with remaining parts taken from reference TRBV7-8 and TRBJ2-7, reads GAGVSQSPRYKVAKRGQDVALRCDPISGHVSLFWYQQALGQGPEFLTYFQNEAQLDKSGLPSDRFFAERPEGSVSTLKIQRTQQEDSAVYLCASNRGNEQYFGPGTRLTVT.

This sequence joins TRBV7-2 and TRBJ2-7; D is unclear. The ends were cut back, 1 base at V and 2 bases at J, with 9 bases in the middle. The CDR3 length is 14 residues. Germline V gene lookup returns CDR1 SGHTA and CDR2 FQGNSA. The CDR3 reads CASSLVMDAYEQYF. The CDR3 coding sequence is TGTGCCAGCAGCTTAGTGATGGACGCCTACGAGCAGTACTTC.

This clonotype was counted between two and nine times. The rearrangement joins TRBV19 to TRBJ1-4; D perhaps matches TRBD1 (6 bases). This CDR3 comprises 14 residues. Looked up from germline, CDR1 is LNHDA and CDR2 is SQIVND (reference sequence). V lost 4 bases and J 8 bases, leaving 14 bases between the germline ends. In nucleotides, the CDR3 is TGTGCCAGTAGTACGAGGACAGTGGCCGAAAAACTGTTTTTT. Protein product: CASSTRTVAEKLFF. The full variable domain, its missing parts supplied by reference TRBV19 and TRBJ1-4, is DGGITQSPKYLFRKEGQNVTLSCEQNLNHDAMYWYRQDPGQGLRLIYYSQIVNDFQKGDIAEGYSVSREKKESFPLTVTSAQKNPTAFYLCASSTRTVAEKLFFGSGTQLSVL.

This clonotype was found many times. This rearrangement joins TRBV5-5 to TRBJ2-4; D gene ambiguous. Trimming took off 1 base at V and 7 bases at J, with 18 bases between the two ends. The CDR3 runs to 16 residues. Germline loops: CDR1 SGHKS, CDR2 YYEKEE (reference sequence). Written as DNA, the CDR3 is TGTGCCAGCAGCTTGACATGGAATTGGGAAACTAACATTCAGTACTTC. This translates into CASSLTWNWETNIQYF.

This clonotype was detected a few times. This sequence joins TRBV3-1 and TRBJ1-1; a weak D match, TRBD1 (5 bases). V lost 0 bases and J 4 bases, leaving 9 bases between the germline ends. The CDR3 sequence is 14 residues long. The germline V gene has CDR1 LGHDT and CDR2 YNNKEL (reference sequence). CDR3: CASSQEGTFTEAFF. CDR3 in DNA: TGTGCCAGCAGCCAAGAAGGGACGTTCACTGAAGCTTTCTTT.

This clonotype was observed a few times. The CDR3 region has the DNA TGCAGTGCTAGATCCCCGGGACAGGTGGACTATAGCTCCTACAATGAGCAGTTCTTC. Translating it yields CSARSPGQVDYSSYNEQFF. The gene calls are TRBV20-1 and TRBJ2-1, with 8 bases aligning to TRBD1. V lost 2 bases, J lost 0 bases, and 15 bases stayed unmatched. Germline V gives CDR1 DFQATT, CDR2 SNEGSKA (reference sequence). This CDR3 contains 19 residues.

CDR3 bases: TGTGCCAGCACTGGGTTCGGGTTCACAGATACGCAGTATTTT. This encodes CASTGFGFTDTQYF. The rearrangement uses TRBV2 and TRBJ2-3; D is ambiguous. Germline assignment: CDR1 SNHLY and CDR2 FYNNEI. There are 14 residues in the CDR3. Trimming pared 7 bases from V and 2 bases from J, leaving 13 bases between.

This sequence joins TRBV7-9 and TRBJ2-5; D is unresolved. Germline values: CDR1 SEHNR, CDR2 FQNEAQ (reference sequence). V was shortened by 6 bases and J by 5 bases, with 16 bases between the two germline ends. The length of the CDR3 is 14 residues. The CDR3 DNA reads as TGTGCCAGCAGACCCTCATCAGCCGTTGAGACCCAGTACTTC. Amino acids: CASRPSSAVETQYF.

This clonotype has just a few counts. The gene calls are TRBV12-3 or TRBV12-4 and TRBJ1-5; TRBD1 aligns across 9 bases. CDR3 length: 17 amino acids. Trimming at V came to 6 bases and at J to 5 bases, leaving 14 bases not matched to a gene. The CDR3 DNA reads TGTGCCAGCAGCCGAGGCCCCGGGACAGGGCTCCATCAGCCCCAGCATTTT. The encoded protein is CASSRGPGTGLHQPQHF.

The rearrangement uses TRBV6-1 and TRBJ1-4, with 7 bases fitting TRBD1. This CDR3 has 14 residues. V lost 6 bases and J lost 5; bases outside the gene matches: 6. CDR1 MNHNS and CDR2 SASEGT come from the germline V gene. The CDR3 sequence is CASRTTGRNEKLFF. In DNA form, the CDR3 reads TGTGCCAGCAGAACGACAGGGCGGAATGAAAAACTGTTTTTT.

Only a few counts were recorded for this clonotype. This sequence joins TRBV6-1 and TRBJ1-4; D gene uncertain. There are 13 residues in the CDR3. Germline CDR1 is MNHNS and CDR2 is SASEGT. V was clipped by 2 bases and J by 15 bases, with 16 bases between them. The CDR3 DNA follows: TGTGCCAGCAGTGAACACCCCGGCCGGGTGGTGTTTTTT. Its translation: CASSEHPGRVVFF.

The chain recombines TRBV29-1 with TRBJ2-2, with a tentative D call TRBD1 (6 bases). This CDR3 is 13 amino acids long. Germline assignment: CDR1 SQVTM and CDR2 ANQGSEA. Deletions cut 4 bases from V and 4 bases from J, with 10 bases between. The CDR3 DNA reads as TGCAGCGTTGCGGGCAGGGGCACCGGGGAGCTGTTTTTT. It is translated as CSVAGRGTGELFF.

This clonotype was seen a single time. The chain joins TRBV7-6 to TRBJ2-7, with 8 bases lining up with TRBD1. Germline CDR1 SGHVS, CDR2 FNYEAQ. Trimming cost V 7 bases and J 3 bases; bases outside gene matches: 5. The CDR3 sequence is 13 residues long. The CDR3 reads CASTLDRDYEQYF. The CDR3 bases are TGTGCCAGCACCTTGGACAGGGACTACGAGCAGTACTTC.

The chain has TRBV7-7 and TRBJ2-5; D may be TRBD1 (5 bases). The CDR3 is 15 amino acids. V was clipped by 7 bases and J by 1 base, with 16 bases between them. The V gene's germline CDR1 is SSHAT and CDR2 FNYEAQ (reference sequence). CDR3 residues: CASTVVDRIQETQYF. CDR3 nucleotide sequence: TGTGCCAGCACCGTAGTAGACAGAATCCAAGAGACCCAGTACTTC.

The sample holds a few counts of this clonotype. The chain is built from TRBV3-1 and TRBJ2-7, with D hard to call. This CDR3 contains 12 residues. Trimming pared 3 bases from V and 2 bases from J, leaving 5 bases between. Per germline, CDR1 LGHDT and CDR2 YNNKEL (reference sequence). The CDR3 DNA reads as TGTGCCAGCAGCCACGGAACCTACGAGCAGTACTTC. As protein: CASSHGTYEQYF.

A few counts support this clonotype. The chain uses TRBV12-3 or TRBV12-4 and TRBJ1-5; D gene unclear. V was trimmed by 7 bases and J by 8 bases, leaving 6 bases between them. The CDR3 loop spans 10 amino acids. CDR3 sequence: CASTPEPQHF. In DNA, the CDR3 is TGTGCCAGCACCCCAGAGCCCCAGCATTTT.